This entry lists 32 T cell receptor beta chains sequenced from one sample in a study of patients and donors after allogeneic stem cell transplantation. One entry per CDR3 protein, called by TCRdb with MiXCR from the RT-PCR reads. The repertoire holds around 240,000 distinct CDR3 sequences, with around an eighth as singletons. The sequencing input was blood, either unsorted or a sorted T cell fraction (not recorded which). All receptors come from a human donor who was either an allogeneic HSCT recipient or a stem cell or donor lymphocyte infusion donor (not recorded which). It is not recorded whose cells these are; they may come from a transplant donor.

This clonotype was observed a handful of times. This sequence joins TRBV5-1 and TRBJ2-7; D is perhaps TRBD2 (7 bases). Germline assignment: CDR1 SGHRS and CDR2 YFSETQ. The CDR3 extends over 15 amino acids. Trimming took 1 base from V and 2 from J, leaving 13 bases between them. The chain's CDR3 is CASSLIGGGAYEQYF. CDR3 sequence (DNA): TGCGCCAGCAGCTTGATTGGAGGGGGGGCCTACGAGCAGTACTTC.

This clonotype turned up a few times. This rearrangement joins TRBV20-1 to TRBJ1-2; no firm D call. The CDR3 has 11 amino acids. Germline V lookup: CDR1 DFQATT, CDR2 SNEGSKA (reference sequence). V lost 3 bases, J lost 3 bases, and 5 bases lay in between. CDR3 DNA sequence: TGCAGTGCTAGCGGGCACTATGGCTACACCTTC. Its protein is CSASGHYGYTF.

This clonotype was counted ten times or more. V gene TRBV11-2 combines with J gene TRBJ2-3; D is tentatively TRBD1 or TRBD2 (5 bases each). There are 15 residues in the CDR3. Germline CDR1 is SGHAT and CDR2 is FQNNGV. Trimming took 2 bases from V and 6 from J, leaving 15 bases between them. CDR3 region: CASSLTGTPGDTQYF. CDR3 in DNA: TGTGCCAGCAGCTTAACGGGGACGCCCGGGGATACGCAGTATTTT. Looking up the rest from reference TRBV11-2 and TRBJ2-3 gives the full variable domain: EAGVAQSPRYKIIEKRQSVAFWCNPISGHATLYWYQQILGQGPKLLIQFQNNGVVDDSQLPKDRFSAERLKGVDSTLKIQPAKLEDSAVYLCASSLTGTPGDTQYFGPGTRLTVL.

This clonotype was picked up a small number of times. J is TRBJ1-5 and V is TRBV15; possibly TRBD1 for D (5 bases). This CDR3 contains 13 residues. The germline V gene has CDR1 LNHNV and CDR2 YYDKDF (reference sequence). Trimming left V 8 bases short and J 5 bases short, with 13 bases between. The CDR3 loop reads CATQLEGDQPQHF. CDR3 DNA sequence: TGTGCCACCCAATTAGAAGGGGATCAGCCCCAGCATTTT. The entire variable domain, with the rest obtained from reference TRBV15 and TRBJ1-5, is as follows: DAMVIQNPRYQVTQFGKPVTLSCSQTLNHNVMYWYQQKSSQAPKLLFHYYDKDFNNEADTPDNFQSRRPNTSFCFLDIRSPGLGDTAMYLCATQLEGDQPQHFGDGTRLSIL.

The rearrangement joins TRBV6-2 or TRBV6-3 to TRBJ2-5, with D unresolved. This CDR3 has 15 residues. Germline assignment: CDR1 MNHEY and CDR2 SVGEGT. Trimming left V 6 bases short and J 2 bases short, with 16 bases between. The CDR3 reads CASSLPRTLQETQYF. The CDR3 DNA follows: TGTGCCAGCAGCCTCCCGCGGACGTTGCAAGAGACCCAGTACTTC.

The chain links TRBV6-5 to TRBJ1-1, with 7 bases lining up with TRBD1. CDR1 MNHEY and CDR2 SVGAGI come from the germline V gene. V trimming: 2 bases; J trimming: 6 bases; junction bases outside the gene matches: 3. The length of the CDR3 is 13 residues. CDR3 loop: CASSYRDSPEAFF. DNA for the CDR3: TGTGCCAGCAGTTACCGGGACAGCCCTGAAGCTTTCTTT.

A few counts support this clonotype. The gene calls are TRBV29-1 and TRBJ2-1; D may be TRBD1 or TRBD2 (5 bases each). The ends were cut back, 1 base at V and 1 base at J, with 14 bases in the middle. Per germline, CDR1 SQVTM and CDR2 ANQGSEA. The length of the CDR3 is 16 residues. The CDR3 region is CSVEGWGRGSYNEQFF. CDR3 DNA sequence: TGCAGCGTTGAAGGATGGGGGAGAGGGTCCTACAATGAGCAGTTCTTC.

The chain combines TRBV21-1 with TRBJ1-2. TRBV21-1 constitutes a pseudogene. This CDR3 is built from 18 residues. CDR3 in amino acids: CASSSSPEESSLNYGYTF. The CDR3 region has the DNA TGTGCCAGCAGCTCGAGCCCAGAAGAGTCTTCCCTCAACTATGGCTACACCTTC.

Only a few counts were recorded for this clonotype. The J gene is TRBJ2-2, the V gene TRBV2, with D unclear. Germline CDR1 and CDR2: SNHLY and FYNNEI. The V end was cut by 2 bases, the J end by 4 bases, with 11 bases between. The CDR3 length is 15 residues. In DNA form, the CDR3 reads TGTGCCAGCAGTGAATATAAACAGTCCACCGGGGAGCTGTTTTTT. Its translation is CASSEYKQSTGELFF.

This clonotype appeared a few times. V gene TRBV9 combines with J gene TRBJ2-1; 13 bases agree with TRBD2. The CDR3 is 19 residues long. With 1 base clipped from V and 2 bases from J, the junction kept 9 bases outside the gene matches. CDR1 is SGDLS, CDR2 YYNGEE, per germline. CDR3 sequence (DNA): TGTGCCAGCAGCGTAAAACTAGCGGGAGGGCCTTCGGCCTACAATGAGCAGTTCTTC. It codes for CASSVKLAGGPSAYNEQFF. Combining the CDR3 with reference TRBV9 and TRBJ2-1 gives the whole variable domain DSGVTQTPKHLITATGQRVTLRCSPRSGDLSVYWYQQSLDQGLQFLIQYYNGEERAKGNILERFSAQQFPDLHSELNLSSLELGDSALYFCASSVKLAGGPSAYNEQFFGPGTRLTVL.

The chain employs TRBV6-1 and TRBJ1-2; D gene ambiguous. The V gene lost 7 bases and the J gene lost 4 bases, with 10 bases spanning the gap. Germline CDR1 is MNHNS and CDR2 is SASEGT. The CDR3 spans 12 residues. The CDR3 reads CASTATTYGYTF. The CDR3 nucleotides read TGTGCCAGCACCGCTACGACCTATGGCTACACCTTC.

The chain uses TRBV5-1 and TRBJ1-2; the D gene is possibly TRBD1 (5 bases). Between the trimmed V and J ends, which lost 0 bases and 4 bases, there was a span of 13 bases. CDR1 SGHRS and CDR2 YFSETQ come from the germline V gene. The CDR3 has 15 amino acids. CDR3 amino acids: CASSLGGREAYGYTF. As DNA, the CDR3 is TGCGCCAGCAGCTTGGGTGGCAGGGAGGCCTATGGCTACACCTTC.

Ten or more counts support this clonotype. This chain joins TRBV29-1 and TRBJ1-1; 12 bases match TRBD1. The V segment lost 7 bases and the J segment 1 base; nucleotides outside the gene matches: 7. Germline V gives CDR1 SQVTM, CDR2 ANQGSEA. The CDR3 extends over 15 amino acids. This chain's CDR3 is CSAGGTGGSNTEAFF. The CDR3, as DNA: TGCAGCGCTGGCGGGACAGGGGGCTCGAACACTGAAGCTTTCTTT.

The chain links TRBV6-4 to TRBJ2-5; D ambiguous. Between the trimmed V and J ends, which lost 4 bases and 11 bases, there was a span of 5 bases. Germline assignment: CDR1 MRHNA and CDR2 SNTAGT. The CDR3 sequence is 9 residues long. The CDR3 DNA reads as TGTGCCAGCAGTGGTAATCAGTACTTC. Translating it yields CASSGNQYF.

The chain has TRBV11-2 and TRBJ2-2, with 7 positions matching TRBD2. The junction had 13 bases not matched to a gene; V was cut back by 6 bases and J by 0 bases. This CDR3 has 18 residues. Looked up from germline, CDR1 is SGHAT and CDR2 is FQNNGV. CDR3 coding DNA: TGTGCCAGCAGTGTCCCCCCCGGGGGGAAACCGAACACCGGGGAGCTGTTTTTT. The encoded protein is CASSVPPGGKPNTGELFF.

This sequence joins TRBV20-1 and TRBJ1-2; unclear D gene. V was clipped by 0 bases and J by 8 bases, with 19 bases between them. The V gene's germline CDR1 is DFQATT and CDR2 SNEGSKA (reference sequence). The CDR3 contains 15 residues. This CDR3 is CSARDWRLSAGGYTF. The CDR3 nucleotides are TGCAGTGCTAGAGACTGGCGGTTGAGTGCGGGCGGCTACACCTTC.

This clonotype came up a few times. The chain carries TRBV5-1 and TRBJ2-2; D uncertain. V was shortened by 0 bases and J by 3 bases, with 9 bases between the two germline ends. CDR3 length: 15 residues. Germline V gives CDR1 SGHRS, CDR2 YFSETQ. CDR3 DNA: TGCGCCAGCAGCTTGGAGGGCCGGGACACCGGGGAGCTGTTTTTT. It specifies CASSLEGRDTGELFF.

The CDR3 DNA follows: TGTGCCAGCAGTTTGAGGAGGGACACCGGGGAGCTGTTTTTT. Protein sequence: CASSLRRDTGELFF. The chain links TRBV27 to TRBJ2-2; D is perhaps TRBD2 (6 bases). V was trimmed by 3 bases and J by 3 bases, leaving 8 bases between them. This CDR3 region has 14 residues. Looked up from germline, CDR1 is MNHEY and CDR2 is SMNVEV (reference sequence).

The gene calls are TRBV30 and TRBJ2-1, with unresolved D. Trimming removed 4 bases from V and 0 bases from J, with 19 bases in between. Per the germline V gene, CDR1 is GTSNPN and CDR2 is SVGIG (reference sequence). The CDR3 runs 17 residues. In DNA, the CDR3 is TGTGCCTGGAATGCCGATGGCGGCCTATTCTCCTACAATGAGCAGTTCTTC. Its translation is CAWNADGGLFSYNEQFF.

The sample holds a few counts of this clonotype. The chain employs TRBV6-1 and TRBJ2-5, with TRBD1 as a possible D gene (5 bases). Trimming took 7 bases from V and 5 from J, leaving 17 bases between them. The CDR3 loop spans 14 amino acids. Germline CDR1 reads MNHNS; CDR2 reads SASEGT. The CDR3 reads CASTEGQGQETQYF. In DNA form, the CDR3 reads TGTGCCAGCACCGAAGGCCAGGGTCAGGAGACCCAGTACTTC.

This clonotype was seen at least ten times. The rearrangement uses TRBV7-2 and TRBJ2-2, with 9 nucleotides matching TRBD1. Germline V gives CDR1 SGHTA, CDR2 FQGNSA. The CDR3 is 16 residues long. After removal of 5 bases from V and 5 bases from J, the junction contained 9 bases not matched to a gene. The CDR3 loop reads CASSEGGQGLTGELFF. For the CDR3, the DNA is TGTGCCAGCAGCGAGGGGGGACAGGGTTTAACCGGGGAGCTGTTTTTT. The variable domain in full, with the rest retrieved from reference TRBV7-2 and TRBJ2-2, is GAGVSQSPSNKVTEKGKDVELRCDPISGHTALYWYRQSLGQGLEFLIYFQGNSAPDKSGLPSDRFSAERTGGSVSTLTIQRTQQEDSAVYLCASSEGGQGLTGELFFGEGSRLTVL.

This clonotype has just a few counts. This chain connects TRBV6-5 to TRBJ1-5, with unresolved D. CDR1 and CDR2 (germline): MNHEY, SVGAGI. This CDR3 is 13 amino acids long. Trimming cost V 4 bases and J 5 bases, with 9 bases left between them. Here the CDR3 DNA reads TGTGCCAGCAGTTCCTATAGGGATCAGCCCCAGCATTTT. Translation: CASSSYRDQPQHF.

The V and J genes are TRBV6-2 or TRBV6-3 and TRBJ2-3, with unresolved D. The CDR3 has 14 amino acids. V was clipped by 2 bases and J by 4 bases, with 10 bases between them. Germline CDR1 and CDR2: MNHEY and SVGEGT. The CDR3 coding sequence is TGTGCCAGCAGTTACACTTTTCCCGCAGATACGCAGTATTTT. The encoded protein is CASSYTFPADTQYF.

The V gene is TRBV20-1, the J gene TRBJ1-1; TRBD1 agrees at 7 bases. There are 14 residues in the CDR3. J lost 5 bases, V lost 0 bases, and 6 bases had no gene match. Germline V gene lookup returns CDR1 DFQATT and CDR2 SNEGSKA (reference sequence). Here the CDR3 reads CSAREAVRGTEAFF. The CDR3 DNA is TGCAGTGCTAGAGAAGCCGTCAGGGGGACTGAAGCTTTCTTT.

The chain joins TRBV5-1 to TRBJ2-3; 10 positions match TRBD2. In germline, CDR1 is SGHRS, CDR2 YFSETQ. With V trimmed by 4 bases and J by 0 bases, 5 bases remained unmatched. This CDR3 comprises 16 residues. DNA for the CDR3: TGCGCCAGCAGCACCCTGACTAGCGGGAGCACAGATACGCAGTATTTT. Protein: CASSTLTSGSTDTQYF. The variable domain in full, with the rest retrieved from reference TRBV5-1 and TRBJ2-3, is KAGVTQTPRYLIKTRGQQVTLSCSPISGHRSVSWYQQTPGQGLQFLFEYFSETQRNKGNFPGRFSGRQFSNSRSEMNVSTLELGDSALYLCASSTLTSGSTDTQYFGPGTRLTVL.

V is TRBV11-2 and J is TRBJ1-1; a weak D match, TRBD1 (6 bases). This CDR3 is built from 15 residues. V dropped 2 bases and J dropped 0 bases, with 10 bases sitting between them. In germline, CDR1 is SGHAT, CDR2 FQNNGV. The CDR3 DNA is TGTGCCAGCAGCTTAAGAACAGGGATGAACACTGAAGCTTTCTTT. Protein: CASSLRTGMNTEAFF. Supplemented by reference TRBV11-2 and TRBJ1-1, the full variable domain reads EAGVAQSPRYKIIEKRQSVAFWCNPISGHATLYWYQQILGQGPKLLIQFQNNGVVDDSQLPKDRFSAERLKGVDSTLKIQPAKLEDSAVYLCASSLRTGMNTEAFFGQGTRLTVV.

The chain joins TRBV7-8 to TRBJ2-2; a weak D match, TRBD1 (6 bases). Germline values: CDR1 SGHVS, CDR2 FQNEAQ. V was cut by 2 bases and J by 1 base, with 11 bases left in between. The CDR3 is 16 residues long. CDR3 protein: CASSLWGPRNTGELFF. CDR3 coding DNA: TGTGCCAGCAGCTTATGGGGGCCGAGGAACACCGGGGAGCTGTTTTTT.

The table lists this clonotype with a few counts. The CDR3 nucleotides are TGTGCCAGCAGCGTAGGAGGGACAGGGGCCTCGAACACTGAAGCTTTCTTT. Encoded protein: CASSVGGTGASNTEAFF. This chain links TRBV9 with TRBJ1-1; 10 bases map to TRBD1. Germline assignment: CDR1 SGDLS and CDR2 YYNGEE. The CDR3 is made up of 17 amino acids. Trimming removed 0 bases from V and 1 base from J; junction bases left unmatched: 6.

The chain links TRBV12-3 or TRBV12-4 to TRBJ1-6; 9 bases match TRBD1. The CDR3 sequence is 17 residues long. J lost 10 bases, V lost 2 bases, and 12 bases had no gene match. DNA for the CDR3: TGTGCCAGCAGTTTAAAAGGTGGTGGGACAGGGTCATCACCCCTCCACTTT. Its protein is CASSLKGGGTGSSPLHF.

In its sample, this clonotype was seen a few times. The chain couples TRBV2 to TRBJ2-1; 16 positions match TRBD2. Germline loops: CDR1 SNHLY, CDR2 FYNNEI. The CDR3 extends over 18 amino acids. The J segment lost 4 bases and the V segment lost 6 bases, leaving 9 bases of the junction unmatched. DNA of the CDR3: TGTGCCAGCAGCCACCCGGGACTAGCGGGAGGGCCTTACAATGAGCAGTTCTTC. Encoded protein: CASSHPGLAGGPYNEQFF.

The table lists this clonotype with a few counts. The chain employs TRBV5-4 and TRBJ2-5; weak D call: TRBD1 (5 bases). In germline, CDR1 is SGHNT, CDR2 YYREEE (reference sequence). V lost 2 bases and J lost 5, with 13 bases in between. There are 14 residues in the CDR3. The CDR3 loop reads CASSLRTSRETQYF. The CDR3 DNA is TGTGCCAGCAGCTTAAGGACATCTAGGGAGACCCAGTACTTC.

The table lists this clonotype with many counts. The chain recombines TRBV12-3 or TRBV12-4 with TRBJ1-1, with 7 bases that match TRBD1. The CDR3 is 16 residues long. Losses at the gene ends were 5 bases for V and 5 bases for J; bases not matched to a gene: 14. CDR3 sequence: CASSPLGLRGRTEAFF. The CDR3 region has the DNA TGTGCCAGCAGTCCCCTAGGCCTCAGGGGGAGAACTGAAGCTTTCTTT.